Listed here is a single T cell receptor (beta chain). The antigen is undetermined. Assays covered 95,000 to 100,000 TCR templates per sample. Sequenced by immunoSEQ multiplex PCR; TCRdb stores in-frame clones only, minus some. The sample lists roughly 100,000 clones, about 92% seen once, with around 0.3% in the top ten. The data were taken from a study of siplizumab effects on memory and regulatory T cells. CDR1 and CDR2 (germline): SGHNT, YENEEA. V shed 5 bases and J shed 5 bases, with 13 bases lying between them. The CDR3 contains 14 residues. General observations from the study: Unstimulated naive T cells seemed to show more diversity than memory cells did, and they also seemed to be among the major contributors to the alloresponse. Some alloreactive sequences were traceable to unstimulated CD4+ memory cells, and siplizumab significantly reduced them. There was no confirmation of the suppressive function of proliferating Tregs from siplizumab cultures.

The TCR originated in a human donor in good health. The sample taken for sequencing was CD4+ T cells sorted from blood. The rearrangement uses TRBV11-3 and TRBJ2-1; TRBD2 might be the D (6 bases). This CDR3 is CASSPTSFHNEQFF. The CDR3 DNA follows: TGTGCCAGCAGCCCGACTAGTTTCCACAATGAGCAGTTCTTC.